A single sample gave rise to the 5 T cell receptor beta chains below, sequenced in a study of a mutant IDH1 vaccine in newly diagnosed glioma. Time point in this sample: baseline, week 1 (first vaccination visit). The treatment: pre-vaccination baseline after standard-of-care therapy. Here immunoSEQ multiplex PCR was the method, and the copy in TCRdb shows in-frame clones only, minus some. Counted here are fewer than 45,000 clones, roughly 92% occurring once; the ten biggest clones make up 15% to 20%. Sequences were derived from PBMCs, sampled from a glioma patient treated with radiotherapy, temozolomide or both. These receptors were collected from a man aged 18 to 30 with glioma.

V usage is TRBV14 and J usage is TRBJ2-2; TRBD2 is a possible D gene (6 bases). The CDR3 has 18 residues. Trimming stripped 3 bases from V and 4 bases from J, with 21 bases between. In germline, CDR1 is SGHDN, CDR2 FVKESK. CDR3 sequence: CASSQYPLVTSLTGELFF. CDR3 sequence (DNA): TGTGCCAGCAGCCAGTACCCCCTGGTGACTAGTCTCACCGGGGAGCTGTTTTTT.

The CDR3 loop reads CAWSVHGGTDTQYF. The CDR3 region has the DNA TGTGCCTGGAGTGTACACGGGGGTACCGATACGCAGTATTTT. This chain connects TRBV30 to TRBJ2-3; D may be TRBD2 (6 bases). This CDR3 has 14 residues. The germline CDR1 and CDR2 sequences are GTSNPN and SVGIG (reference sequence). Trimming left V 0 bases short and J 6 bases short, with 13 bases between.

V is TRBV11-2 and J is TRBJ1-2; the match to TRBD1 covers 7 bases. J was trimmed by 4 bases and V by 5 bases; bases with no gene match: 4. Germline assignment: CDR1 SGHAT and CDR2 FQNNGV. The CDR3 has 13 amino acids. CDR3 in amino acids: CASSAPGGYGYTF. The CDR3 DNA reads TGTGCCAGCAGCGCCCCAGGGGGCTATGGCTACACCTTC. Combining the CDR3 with reference TRBV11-2 and TRBJ1-2 gives the whole variable domain EAGVAQSPRYKIIEKRQSVAFWCNPISGHATLYWYQQILGQGPKLLIQFQNNGVVDDSQLPKDRFSAERLKGVDSTLKIQPAKLEDSAVYLCASSAPGGYGYTFGSGTRLTVV.

This chain uses TRBV30 with TRBJ1-2; D uncertain. The germline V and J ends were trimmed by 0 bases and 4 bases, with 9 bases remaining between them. The CDR3 loop spans 13 amino acids. Germline V gene lookup returns CDR1 GTSNPN and CDR2 SVGIG (reference sequence). In DNA form, the CDR3 reads TGTGCCTGGAGTGTAGATCAGGCCTATGGCTACACCTTC. Protein sequence: CAWSVDQAYGYTF.

The genes are TRBV15 and TRBJ2-7, with 10 bases matching TRBD1. From germline, CDR1 is LNHNV and CDR2 YYDKDF (reference sequence). The CDR3 is 12 residues long. Trimming took 5 bases from V and 5 from J; bases not matched to a gene: 0. Here the CDR3 reads CATSGTGDEQYF. In DNA, the CDR3 is TGTGCCACCAGCGGGACAGGGGACGAGCAGTACTTC.